This TCR beta chain was retrieved from a study of blood T cell repertoires in COVID-19. Under the authors' procedure: Amplification of reference gene primers was used by the study to estimate nucleated cell counts. The assay was immunoSEQ multiplex PCR, and TCRdb's table has in-frame clones only and misses some. That table furnishes V, J and clone size, whereas the DNA furnished D and trimming. The data contain more than 75,000 clones, more than 70% of them seen just once; the ten biggest clones take up roughly 2.5%. The receptor comes from a middle-aged man with COVID-19, enrolled during active disease. Sample: peripheral blood.

CDR3 protein: CASSHTGQVTDTQYF. CDR3 nucleotide sequence: TGTGCCAGCAGCCACACGGGACAGGTCACAGATACGCAGTATTTT. V gene TRBV3-1 (or the pseudogene TRBV3-2) combines with J gene TRBJ2-3, with 8 bases matching TRBD1. Germline V gene lookup returns CDR1 LGHDT and CDR2 YNNKEL (reference sequence). The CDR3 totals 15 residues. The junction had 4 bases not matched to a gene; V was cut back by 3 bases and J by 2 bases.